This T cell receptor (beta chain) appears in the sequencing data of a study of response to subunit inactivated influenza vaccine. Germline loops: CDR1 LGHDT, CDR2 YNNKEL (reference sequence). This CDR3 spans 15 amino acids. The V end was cut by 6 bases, the J end by 0 bases, with 13 bases between. TCRdb recomputed calls from the RT-PCR reads with MiXCR, one row per CDR3 protein. The profile covers over 800,000 distinct CDR3 sequences, with over 20% appearing a single time and more than 8.5% taken by the ten largest. The sample was PBMCs from blood, taken about 5 days after vaccination. The TCR originated in a man in his fifties who received an inactivated influenza vaccine. The chain is built from TRBV3-1 and TRBJ2-3, with a weak D call TRBD1 (6 bases). This CDR3 reads CASRPRGTSTDTQYF. CDR3 DNA sequence: TGTGCCAGCAGACCCAGGGGTACTAGCACAGATACGCAGTATTTT.